This paragraph reports one TCR beta chain. Its antigen is currently not known. The sample holds no much larger clone one base away, and base qualities are not on file. The sample originates from a study of T cells in Graves' hyperthyroidism and ophthalmopathy (dated by TCRdb to between 2018 and 2021). At the level of the whole study: Peripheral blood samples were taken at initial diagnosis, before any treatment was given. According to the paper, TCR Vbeta CDR3 sequencing was carried out on around 140 peripheral blood samples, which came from around 43 ophthalmopathy, about 75 hyperthyroidism and approximately 17 progressor patients. The 95 to 100 discovery patients were randomly divided into training and test sets at a 7:3 ratio. The study also compared thyroid tissue and blood T-cell repertoires from 6 or 7 Graves' hyperthyroidism patients. To identify distinguishing TCR V-J signatures, a discovery cohort of around 100 patients was used, comprising 40 to 45 with Graves' ophthalmopathy and 57 with stable Graves' hyperthyroidism. Whether ophthalmopathy could be predicted prospectively was tested in an independent validation cohort made up of under 20 hyperthyroidism patients plus 17 patients who later progressed to ophthalmopathy. Once sampling was done, hyperthyroidism patients were given methimazole at a starting dose of 30 mg daily, whereas ophthalmopathy patients were given high-dose intravenous methylprednisolone. What the research found in general, with its limitations: In validation, the model predicted progression to ophthalmopathy with over 60% sensitivity and about 73% specificity, a median of 6.5 months before onset. Most expanded thyroid clonotypes (frequency above 0.001) were also detected in blood, a finding suggesting that blood repertoires may reflect thyroid immune responses. Sample size was not statistically predetermined, and blinding of investigators to group allocation was not performed. A 13 V-J signature model separated ophthalmopathy from stable hyperthyroidism, with around 90% sensitivity and roughly 84% specificity in cross-validation and 80%/75% in testing.

TCR beta CDR3 regions were amplified from RNA transcripts. The first round of RT-PCR for the TCR CDR3 was performed with the HTBI primer set and the Qiagen OneStep RT-PCR kit. The libraries were constructed in a second round of multiplex PCR and then size-selected and purified. Paired-end sequencing of the libraries was performed with 100 bp reads on an Illumina HiSeq2000. The published analysis was carried out like this. SOAPnuke was used to process the raw data, removing reads that contained adapters or uncalled bases, had a mean Phred below 15, or lacked an exact match to the constant primer or identifier. High-quality paired reads were merged using COPE v1.2.5, and each unique nucleotide sequence was defined as a clonotype. Clonotypes were aligned to IMGT TRBV, TRBD and TRBJ reference segments using MiTCR v1.1. Analysis was restricted to V-J combinations with a frequency above 0.0001, which covered roughly 99% of repertoires. The TCS score was defined as F50 (clonal expansion) divided by E x V (chaos), with BLOSUM62-based TCRdist calculated between CDR3 peptides within each V-J. Welch's t-statistics and random forest reduced roughly 540 V-J features to 13, which were used in a naive Bayes classifier (R e1071). The raw public data were reprocessed by TCRdb itself: fastp quality trimming at Q25, MiXCR clonotype calling, in-frame beta chains only. One record per CDR3 amino acid sequence lists the most common genes and DNA. TCRdb's processing, not the authors' own work, is the source of the V and J calls. For this sample there are roughly 530,000 distinct CDR3 sequences; roughly 17% appear just once. The ten largest clones capture approximately 15% of the sample.

The CDR3 runs 15 residues from the cysteine to the phenylalanine. Left in the record is the CDR3 DNA by itself, 45 bases read in frame from the first base. V has 4 bases trimmed and J has 1 base trimmed; junction bases matching no gene number 4. Per the germline V gene, SGHVS is the CDR1 and FNYEAQ is the CDR2. Ophthalmopathy patients had moderately to severely active disease, with a Clinical Activity Score of 3 or more, a NOSPECS grade of 4 or more, and a disease duration of less than 3 months. Patients with uncontrolled infections, other autoimmune diseases, pregnancy or lactation were excluded. Diagnoses were established on the basis of clinical symptoms, serum thyroxine and TRAb, thyroid ultrasound, and orbital computed tomography. PBMCs were isolated from 8 to 10 ml of fresh peripheral blood by Ficoll-Paque density gradient centrifugation. Total RNA was extracted using Trizol reagent, and RNA quality was assessed on an Agilent 2100 Bioanalyzer.

Sequencing was carried out using blood. Recombination joined TRBV7-6 with TRBJ2-1, and 7 junction bases match TRBD1. This sequence originates from a woman under 30 with Graves' ophthalmopathy. The CDR3 region: CASSSGQVSYNEQFF. The nucleotide sequence reads as follows: TGTGCCAGCAGCTCCGGACAGGTGTCCTACAATGAGCAGTTCTTC.